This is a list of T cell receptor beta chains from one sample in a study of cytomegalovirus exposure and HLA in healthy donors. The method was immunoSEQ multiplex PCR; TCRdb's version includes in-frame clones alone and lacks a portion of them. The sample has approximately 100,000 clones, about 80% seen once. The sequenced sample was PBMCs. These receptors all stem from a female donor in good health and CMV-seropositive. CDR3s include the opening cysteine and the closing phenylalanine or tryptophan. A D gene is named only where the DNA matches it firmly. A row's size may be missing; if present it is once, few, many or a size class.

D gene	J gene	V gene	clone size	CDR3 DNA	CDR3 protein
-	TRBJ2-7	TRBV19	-	TGTGCCAGTAGTATAGCAGGGTTCGGCGAGCAGTACTTC	CASSIAGFGEQYF
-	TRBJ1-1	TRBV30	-	TGTGCCTGGAGAGCTGACATGAACACTGAAGCTTTCTTT	CAWRADMNTEAFF
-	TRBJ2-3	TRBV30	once	TGTGCCTGGAAGGGTCCCGGGATGAGCACAGATACGCAGTATTTT	CAWKGPGMSTDTQYF
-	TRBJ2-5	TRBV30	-	TGTGCCTGGAGTGTACACCTTTACGGGGAGACCCAGTACTTC	CAWSVHLYGETQYF
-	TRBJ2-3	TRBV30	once	TGTGCCTGGAGTGAAGGCCGTGGGGGCGATACGCAGTATTTT	CAWSEGRGGDTQYF
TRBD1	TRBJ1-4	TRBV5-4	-	TGTGCCAGCAGCAAGGACAGGGCCGCAACTAATGAAAAACTGTTTTTT	CASSKDRAATNEKLFF
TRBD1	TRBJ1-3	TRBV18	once	TGTGCCAGCTCACTACAGACAGGGCCCGGAAACACCATATATTTT	CASSLQTGPGNTIYF
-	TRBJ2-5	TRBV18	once	TGTGCCAGCAAGACAGGAAGCGTACCAGAGACCCAGTACTTC	CASKTGSVPETQYF
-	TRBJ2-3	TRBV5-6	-	TGTGCCAGCAGCTTGAATAGGGGTGGAGATACGCAGTATTTT	CASSLNRGGDTQYF
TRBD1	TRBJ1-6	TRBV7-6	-	TGTGCCAGCAGCTTAGGGACAGGGGGACGTTCACCCCTCCACTTT	CASSLGTGGRSPLHF
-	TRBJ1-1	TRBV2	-	TGTGCCAGCTTTGAGCTGAACACTGAAGCTTTCTTT	CASFELNTEAFF
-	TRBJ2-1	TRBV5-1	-	TGCGCCAGCAGCTTGGCGGAGGAGCAGTTCTTC	CASSLAEEQFF
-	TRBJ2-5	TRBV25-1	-	TGTGCCAGCAGTGAACAGAGGGTACAAGAGACCCAGTACTTC	CASSEQRVQETQYF
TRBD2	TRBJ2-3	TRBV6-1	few	TGTGCCAGCAGTGAAAGTCTAGCGGGAGGGACCTGGGGCACGCAGTATTTT	CASSESLAGGTWGTQYF
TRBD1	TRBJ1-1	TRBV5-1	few	TGCGCCAGCAGCTTGGAGGGGGCGAACACTGAAGCTTTCTTT	CASSLEGANTEAFF
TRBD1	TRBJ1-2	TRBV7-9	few	TGTGCCAGCAGCTCTGGACAGGGTACAGATGGCTACACCTTC	CASSSGQGTDGYTF
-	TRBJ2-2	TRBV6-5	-	TGTGCCAGCAGGCACTCGAACACCGGGGAGCTGTTTTTT	CASRHSNTGELFF
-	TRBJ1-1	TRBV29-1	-	TGCAGCGTTGGCAGGGAACTGAACACTGAAGCTTTCTTT	CSVGRELNTEAFF
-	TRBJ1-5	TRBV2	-	TGTGCCAGCAGTCCCGGGACTGCTAGCAATCAGCCCCAGCATTTT	CASSPGTASNQPQHF
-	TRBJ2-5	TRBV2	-	TGTGCCAGCAGTGACCGCAGGGCCCAAGAGACCCAGTACTTC	CASSDRRAQETQYF
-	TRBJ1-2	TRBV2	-	TGTGCCAGCAGGGGGCGACAGATTCTATATGGCTACACCTTC	CASRGRQILYGYTF
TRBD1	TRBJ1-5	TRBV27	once	TGTGCCAGCAGTTCGTTGGGACAGGGTAGCAATCAGCCCCAGCATTTT	CASSSLGQGSNQPQHF
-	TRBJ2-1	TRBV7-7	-	TGTGCTAGCAGCCCCGGGGAGCCCTACAATGAGCAGTTCTTC	CASSPGEPYNEQFF
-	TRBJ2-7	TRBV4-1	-	TGCGCCAGCCGAAAGAGGGTCTCCTACGAGCAGTACTTC	CASRKRVSYEQYF
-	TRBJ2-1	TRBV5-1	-	TGCGCCAGCAGCTTAGAGGGTTGGAGTGAGCAGTTCTTC	CASSLEGWSEQFF
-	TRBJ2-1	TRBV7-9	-	TGTGCCAGCAGCACAGCCCTCAGGCTCAATGAGCAGTTCTTC	CASSTALRLNEQFF
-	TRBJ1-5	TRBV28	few	TGTGCCAGCAGTGGGCCTAACAGGGAATATAGCGGCAATCAGCCCCAGCATTTT	CASSGPNREYSGNQPQHF
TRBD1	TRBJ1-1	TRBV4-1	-	TGCGCCGTTGGCGGGAAACAGGGGGCGAGGAACACTGAAGCTTTCTTT	CAVGGKQGARNTEAFF
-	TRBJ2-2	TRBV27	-	TGTGCCAGCAGTTACCTATTATCGACAGGAAAGACCGGGGAGCTGTTTTTT	CASSYLLSTGKTGELFF
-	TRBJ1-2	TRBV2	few	TGTGCCAGCAGTGGGACAGTCCGCCATGGCTACACCTTC	CASSGTVRHGYTF
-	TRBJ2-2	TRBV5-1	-	TGCGCCAGCAGCACAAGCGGGGAGCTGTTTTTT	CASSTSGELFF
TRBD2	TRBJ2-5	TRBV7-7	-	TGTGCTAGCTCCCAAAGCGGGGAGGGAGAGACCCAGTACTTC	CASSQSGEGETQYF
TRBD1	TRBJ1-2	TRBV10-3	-	TGTGCCATCAGAGGGGGACAGATCTATGGCTACACCTTC	CAIRGGQIYGYTF
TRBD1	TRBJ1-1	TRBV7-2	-	TGTGCCAGCAGTCGAAGGGCAGGGGGCGCAGCTGAAGCTTTCTTT	CASSRRAGGAAEAFF
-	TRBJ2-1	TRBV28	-	TGTGCCAGCAGTTCCCCCGGGGTGGGCTCCTACAATGAGCAGTTCTTC	CASSSPGVGSYNEQFF
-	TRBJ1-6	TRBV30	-	TGTGCCTGGAGTGAACAGTATAATTCACCCCTCCACTTT	CAWSEQYNSPLHF
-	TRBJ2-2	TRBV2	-	TGTGCCAGCGCTGGGGGCTATGGCACCGGGGAGCTGTTTTTT	CASAGGYGTGELFF
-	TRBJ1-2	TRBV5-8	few	TGTGCCAGCAGCTTGGCAGCAGGGGCGTATGGCTACACCTTC	CASSLAAGAYGYTF
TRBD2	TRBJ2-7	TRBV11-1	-	TGTGCCAGCAGCCTTAGCGGGGGGCCCTCCTACGAGCAGTACTTC	CASSLSGGPSYEQYF
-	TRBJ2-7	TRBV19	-	TGTGCCAGTAGTAGAACGGGCTACGAGCAGTACTTC	CASSRTGYEQYF